This entry lists 16 T cell receptor beta chains sequenced from one sample in a study of post-analysis software for immune sequencing data. Researchers reported that TCR beta cDNA libraries carried unique molecular identifiers. MiXCR, run by TCRdb on the PCR reads, gives a single entry per CDR3 protein. Of hundreds of thousands of distinct CDR3 sequences in the sample, around 40% are singletons; the top ten hold around an eighth. These receptors' antigens are unknown. General study findings and limits: Elevated frequency relative to controls characterized roughly five TRBV segments in patients, TRBV5-6, TRBV5-1 and TRBV20-1 among them.

The source material was blood. These receptors were taken from a girl under 18 with multiple sclerosis.

This clonotype was seen at least ten times. The V and J genes are TRBV12-3 or TRBV12-4 and TRBJ2-1, with D uncertain. V lost 5 bases, J lost 3 bases, and 8 bases lay in between. The CDR3 has 13 residues. As DNA, the CDR3 is TGTGCCAGCAGTCCTGCTAGCTACAATGAGCAGTTCTTC. This sequence encodes CASSPASYNEQFF.

For this clonotype: One end of the junction is discordant with germline, which a read error may explain. The gene calls are TRBV12-3 or TRBV12-4 and TRBJ2-3; D is unresolved. There are 11 residues in the CDR3. The CDR3 sequence is CATSSTDTEYF. In nucleotides, the CDR3 is TGTGCCACCTCGAGCACAGATACGGAGTATTTT.

The chain has TRBV27 and TRBJ2-7; unclear D gene. From germline, CDR1 is MNHEY and CDR2 SMNVEV (reference sequence). The CDR3 length is 12 residues. Deletions cut 8 bases from V and 3 bases from J, with 11 bases between. The CDR3 spells CASGEWLYEQYF. The DNA for the CDR3 is TGTGCCAGCGGAGAGTGGCTCTACGAGCAGTACTTC.

This clonotype was counted only a few times. The chain employs TRBV27 and TRBJ1-5, with 7 bases fitting TRBD1. Per germline, CDR1 MNHEY and CDR2 SMNVEV (reference sequence). The CDR3 is made up of 14 amino acids. J lost 7 bases, V lost 4 bases, and 7 bases had no gene match. The chain's CDR3 is CASSSGQAEQPQHF. The CDR3 DNA sequence: TGTGCCAGCAGTTCCGGACAGGCCGAGCAGCCCCAGCATTTT.

This clonotype was found a few times. V usage is TRBV27 and J usage is TRBJ2-7, with D unclear. This CDR3 region has 10 residues. V shed 8 bases and J shed 3 bases, with 5 bases lying between them. Germline CDR1 reads MNHEY; CDR2 reads SMNVEV (reference sequence). The CDR3 DNA follows: TGTGCCAGCGGCCTCTACGAGCAGTACTTC. Translation gives CASGLYEQYF.

This chain joins TRBV2 and TRBJ2-3; D could derive from TRBD1 or TRBD2 (6 bases each). V lost 7 bases to trimming and J lost 5 bases, with 19 bases between them. Germline V gene sequence: CDR1 SNHLY, CDR2 FYNNEI. The CDR3 runs to 15 residues. CDR3 sequence reads: CASTLTRGAGDTQYF. CDR3 nucleotide sequence: TGTGCCAGCACCCTCACGAGGGGGGCAGGAGATACGCAGTATTTT.

This clonotype was seen only a few times. V usage is TRBV20-1 and J usage is TRBJ2-3; 8 bases line up with TRBD2. The J segment lost 4 bases and the V segment lost 3 bases, leaving 3 bases of the junction unmatched. CDR1 and CDR2 (germline): DFQATT, SNEGSKA (reference sequence). The CDR3 length is 13 residues. CDR3 DNA sequence: TGCAGTGCTAGCGGGAGGGCCCCAGATACGCAGTATTTT. Its translation is CSASGRAPDTQYF.

CDR3 nucleotides: TGTGCCAGCAGTTTATGGGGGGGAGAGCAGTACTTC. Amino acids: CASSLWGGEQYF. J is TRBJ2-5 and V is TRBV12-3 or TRBV12-4, with 7 bases that match TRBD2. This CDR3 is built from 12 residues. With 2 bases clipped from V and 11 bases from J, the junction kept 5 bases outside the gene matches.

This clonotype was counted a few times. The chain combines TRBV15 with TRBJ2-3; no clear D. Germline CDR1 LNHNV, CDR2 YYDKDF (reference sequence). Trimming shortened V by 4 bases and J by 5 bases, and 10 bases separated the two germline ends. The CDR3 length is 13 residues. The CDR3 is CATSNGRRDTQYF. In nucleotides, the CDR3 is TGTGCCACCAGCAACGGGCGGAGAGATACGCAGTATTTT.

The table lists this clonotype with a few counts. This rearrangement joins TRBV3-1 to TRBJ2-1; TRBD2 matches 12 bases. J lost 0 bases, V lost 1 base, and 7 bases had no gene match. The germline CDR1 and CDR2 sequences are LGHDT and YNNKEL (reference sequence). CDR3 size: 19 residues. As DNA, the CDR3 is TGTGCCAGCAGCCAAGGGGGACTAGCGGGCTTTAGCTCCTACAATGAGCAGTTCTTC. Its translation is CASSQGGLAGFSSYNEQFF.

The rearrangement joins TRBV6-1 to TRBJ1-6, with a possible D match to TRBD1 (5 bases). The germline CDR1 and CDR2 sequences are MNHNS and SASEGT. The CDR3 runs to 12 residues. V lost 7 bases, J lost 6 bases, and 7 bases lay in between. DNA for the CDR3: TGTGCCAGCAACAGGTCTAATTCACCCCTCCACTTT. Translated, it gives CASNRSNSPLHF.

The chain employs TRBV10-3 and TRBJ2-7; the match to TRBD1 covers 9 bases. The V segment lost 7 bases and the J segment 1 base; nucleotides outside the gene matches: 2. The germline V gene encodes CDR1 ENHRY and CDR2 SYGVKD. The CDR3 totals 13 residues. CDR3 sequence reads: CAIMGQGSYEQYF. CDR3 DNA sequence: TGTGCCATCATGGGACAGGGTTCCTACGAGCAGTACTTC.

This clonotype was observed a handful of times. CDR3 bases: TGCAGTGCTCCTAGCGTATCCAGCTCCTACAATGAGCAGTTCTTC. Its protein product is CSAPSVSSSYNEQFF. This chain links TRBV20-1 with TRBJ2-1, with D perhaps TRBD2 (6 bases). CDR3 size: 15 residues. Germline-derived CDR1 and CDR2 are DFQATT and SNEGSKA (reference sequence). Deletions cut 5 bases from V and 0 bases from J, with 14 bases between.

This clonotype appeared a few times. The J gene is TRBJ1-2, the V gene TRBV7-9; 10 bases match TRBD1. After removal of 2 bases from V and 6 bases from J, the junction contained 6 bases not matched to a gene. Germline assignment: CDR1 SEHNR and CDR2 FQNEAQ (reference sequence). The CDR3 loop spans 15 amino acids. The CDR3 coding sequence is TGTGCCAGCAGCTTACCAGGACAGGGGGGAGATGGCTACACCTTC. This gives the protein CASSLPGQGGDGYTF.

This clonotype was seen a handful of times. The chain combines TRBV5-1 with TRBJ1-1, with D unresolved. Trimming stripped 2 bases from V and 0 bases from J, with 8 bases between. The CDR3 loop spans 14 amino acids. Germline CDR1 SGHRS, CDR2 YFSETQ. The CDR3 reads CASSLQTMNTEAFF. In nucleotides, the CDR3 is TGCGCCAGCAGCTTACAAACCATGAACACTGAAGCTTTCTTT. Full variable domain (rest looked up from reference TRBV5-1 and TRBJ1-1): KAGVTQTPRYLIKTRGQQVTLSCSPISGHRSVSWYQQTPGQGLQFLFEYFSETQRNKGNFPGRFSGRQFSNSRSEMNVSTLELGDSALYLCASSLQTMNTEAFFGQGTRLTVV.

The chain couples TRBV29-1 to TRBJ1-2; 9 bases fit TRBD1. Germline V gene data show CDR1 as SQVTM and CDR2 as ANQGSEA. V lost 7 bases, J lost 5 bases, and 8 bases stayed unmatched. The CDR3 runs to 13 residues. CDR3 in DNA: TGCAGCGCTGGACAGGGGACGGGGTATGGCTACACCTTC. Its translation: CSAGQGTGYGYTF.